These 28 T cell receptor beta chains share one sample of origin, sequenced in a study of shared clonotypes between healthy human individuals. Some clones are missing from TCRdb's copy, which holds only in-frame ones; the method was immunoSEQ multiplex PCR. The sample carries about 2.3 million clones, over 90% recorded once. Sequenced sample: naive CD4+ T cells from PBMCs. Subset given: CD45RA+ positively selected. These receptors all stem from a young man in good health. Some clones in this sample may be carry-over from other donors' samples.

CDR3 DNA: TGCGCCAGGCAAGGGCCCGGGACAGGGTATGGTAGCAATCAGCCCCAGCATTTT. This codes for CARQGPGTGYGSNQPQHF. The chain uses TRBV23-1 and TRBJ1-5; TRBD1 matches 9 bases. TRBV23-1 has ORF status, its function being uncertain. The CDR3 has 18 amino acids. V lost 9 bases and J lost 0; bases outside the gene matches: 15.

As to this clone: Other DNA sequences within the sample encode an identical CDR3. This chain uses TRBV2 with TRBJ2-7; the D is unclear. The germline CDR1 and CDR2 sequences are SNHLY and FYNNEI. The CDR3 sequence is 11 residues long. V lost 5 bases to trimming and J lost 0 bases, with 2 bases between them. CDR3 nucleotides: TGTGCCAGCAGTTTCTCCTACGAGCAGTACTTC. The encoded protein is CASSFSYEQYF.

V is TRBV9 and J is TRBJ2-3; D not resolved. V lost 0 bases and J 0 bases, leaving 8 bases between the germline ends. CDR1 and CDR2 (germline): SGDLS, YYNGEE. The CDR3 runs 15 residues. The CDR3 sequence is CASSVAAGSTDTQYF. Written as DNA, the CDR3 is TGTGCCAGCAGCGTAGCCGCAGGTAGCACAGATACGCAGTATTTT. The entire variable domain, with the rest obtained from reference TRBV9 and TRBJ2-3, is as follows: DSGVTQTPKHLITATGQRVTLRCSPRSGDLSVYWYQQSLDQGLQFLIQYYNGEERAKGNILERFSAQQFPDLHSELNLSSLELGDSALYFCASSVAAGSTDTQYFGPGTRLTVL.

This chain connects TRBV5-4 to TRBJ2-1; possibly TRBD2 for D (6 bases). Germline V CDR1 and CDR2: SGHNT, YYREEE (reference sequence). V shed 0 bases and J shed 9 bases, with 16 bases lying between them. The CDR3 is 15 amino acids. This CDR3 reads CASSLASDLDTEQFF. Here the CDR3 DNA reads TGTGCCAGCAGCTTGGCTAGCGATCTAGATACTGAGCAGTTCTTC.

This clone was detected a few times. The chain uses TRBV5-1 and TRBJ1-3; tentative D call: TRBD1 (6 bases). CDR1 and CDR2 (germline): SGHRS, YFSETQ. The CDR3 has 12 amino acids. V shed 0 bases and J shed 14 bases, with 12 bases lying between them. The CDR3 here is CASSLGGTSLYF. DNA of the CDR3: TGCGCCAGCAGCTTGGGCGGGACATCGCTATATTTT.

This chain uses TRBV5-1 with TRBJ1-2; 7 bases line up with TRBD1. Trimming removed 5 bases from V and 3 bases from J; junction bases left unmatched: 10. Looked up from germline, CDR1 is SGHRS and CDR2 is YFSETQ. This CDR3 spans 15 amino acids. The CDR3 DNA reads TGCGCCAGCAGAAACCCTGACAGGGCGGACTATGGCTACACCTTC. Protein: CASRNPDRADYGYTF.

The chain combines TRBV10-3 with TRBJ2-5, with 7 bases identical to TRBD2. The CDR3 has 17 amino acids. Germline values: CDR1 ENHRY, CDR2 SYGVKD. The junction had 11 bases not matched to a gene; V was cut back by 1 base and J by 3 bases. CDR3 DNA: TGTGCCATCAGTGAGTTCGAGGGAGGGCCCTCCAAAGAGACCCAGTACTTC. This codes for CAISEFEGGPSKETQYF.

The V and J genes are TRBV7-3 and TRBJ2-1; 8 positions agree with TRBD2. CDR3 length: 15 residues. Germline-derived CDR1 and CDR2 are SGHTA and FQGTGA. Trimming cost V 2 bases and J 8 bases; bases outside gene matches: 8. CDR3 sequence (DNA): TGTGCCAGCAGCTTATTGGGACTAGACGCGGATGAGCAGTTCTTC. Amino acids: CASSLLGLDADEQFF.

The chain uses TRBV11-1 and TRBJ2-3; D unresolved. V was shortened by 2 bases and J by 6 bases, with 6 bases between the two germline ends. CDR3 size: 12 residues. Germline V gene data show CDR1 as SGHAT and CDR2 as FQDESV (reference sequence). The CDR3 loop reads CASSLRADTQYF. Written as DNA, the CDR3 is TGTGCCAGCAGCTTACGGGCGGATACGCAGTATTTT.

The sample holds one count of this clone. This chain joins TRBV2 and TRBJ2-3; no definite D call. The CDR3 runs 16 residues. CDR1 is SNHLY, CDR2 FYNNEI, per germline. V dropped 4 bases and J dropped 5 bases, with 19 bases sitting between them. CDR3 sequence (DNA): TGTGCCAGCAGTGTAGGCCGGCGGCAGTTGCGAGATACGCAGTATTTT. This gives the protein CASSVGRRQLRDTQYF.

This sequence joins TRBV5-8 and TRBJ1-5; no definite D call. With 4 bases removed from V and 9 bases from J, the gap between germline ends came to 20 bases. CDR3 size: 15 residues. The germline V gene encodes CDR1 SGHTS and CDR2 YDEGEE. CDR3 sequence (DNA): TGTGCCAGCAGCCTTATGATTGGCGGCCGCCGGCCCCAGCATTTT. Protein sequence: CASSLMIGGRRPQHF.

This clone was seen a few times. The rearrangement joins TRBV5-6 to TRBJ2-1, with D hard to call. The germline V and J ends were trimmed by 1 base and 0 bases, with 8 bases remaining between them. From germline, CDR1 is SGHDT and CDR2 YYEEEE. The CDR3 loop spans 15 amino acids. This CDR3 reads CASSLRPSSYNEQFF. As DNA, the CDR3 is TGTGCCAGCAGCTTGCGACCGAGCTCCTACAATGAGCAGTTCTTC.

The V gene is TRBV11-2, the J gene TRBJ2-7; possibly TRBD1 or TRBD2 for D (5 bases each). This CDR3 region has 14 residues. The V end lost 1 base, the J end lost 3 bases, and 10 bases lay between the germline ends. The germline V gene encodes CDR1 SGHAT and CDR2 FQNNGV. CDR3 DNA sequence: TGTGCCAGCAGCTTAGTCGAGGGGTTCTACGAGCAGTACTTC. Translation: CASSLVEGFYEQYF. Supplemented by reference TRBV11-2 and TRBJ2-7, the full variable domain reads EAGVAQSPRYKIIEKRQSVAFWCNPISGHATLYWYQQILGQGPKLLIQFQNNGVVDDSQLPKDRFSAERLKGVDSTLKIQPAKLEDSAVYLCASSLVEGFYEQYFGPGTRLTVT.

The V and J genes are TRBV6-4 and TRBJ2-1; D is unclear. V gave up 5 bases and J gave up 6 bases, with 20 bases separating them. Germline V gives CDR1 MRHNA, CDR2 SNTAGT. This CDR3 spans 16 amino acids. CDR3 amino acids: CASSPQDGRLGNEQFF. CDR3 nucleotides: TGTGCCAGCAGTCCCCAAGATGGACGGTTAGGCAATGAGCAGTTCTTC.

The chain links TRBV7-9 to TRBJ2-3; D gene unclear. The V end lost 5 bases, the J end lost 2 bases, and 14 bases lay between the germline ends. The CDR3 sequence is 15 residues long. The germline gives CDR1 SEHNR, CDR2 FQNEAQ (reference sequence). CDR3 bases: TGTGCCAGCAGCGGCCGGGCAGCGAACACAGATACGCAGTATTTT. It is translated as CASSGRAANTDTQYF.

This clone has just a few counts. Other DNA sequences from this sample encode an identical CDR3 as well. V usage is TRBV10-3 and J usage is TRBJ1-1; the D gene is possibly TRBD1 (6 bases). V shed 9 bases and J shed 4 bases, with 12 bases lying between them. CDR1 and CDR2 from the germline V gene are ENHRY and SYGVKD. The CDR3 covers 12 residues. CDR3 nucleotides: TGTGCCATTCAGGGAGGGGGCACTGAAGCTTTCTTT. Amino acid sequence: CAIQGGGTEAFF.

Turning to this clone: Other DNA variants within this sample encode the same CDR3. The chain is built from TRBV4-3 and TRBJ2-7, with D hard to call. Germline-derived CDR1 and CDR2 are LGHNA and YSLEER. Trimming removed 0 bases from V and 0 bases from J, with 6 bases in between. CDR3 length equals 14 residues. CDR3 amino acids: CASSQETVSYEQYF. The CDR3 DNA follows: TGCGCCAGCAGCCAAGAGACGGTCTCCTACGAGCAGTACTTC.

V usage is TRBV5-1 and J usage is TRBJ2-7; D unclear. The germline CDR1 and CDR2 sequences are SGHRS and YFSETQ. The CDR3 extends over 12 amino acids. V was pared by 7 bases and J by 1 base, with 9 bases between. CDR3: CASYHESYEQYF. The CDR3, as DNA: TGCGCCAGCTATCATGAATCCTACGAGCAGTACTTC. Complete variable domain (other parts from reference TRBV5-1 and TRBJ2-7): KAGVTQTPRYLIKTRGQQVTLSCSPISGHRSVSWYQQTPGQGLQFLFEYFSETQRNKGNFPGRFSGRQFSNSRSEMNVSTLELGDSALYLCASYHESYEQYFGPGTRLTVT.

The chain couples TRBV28 to TRBJ1-5; D is perhaps TRBD1 (6 bases). From germline, CDR1 is MDHEN and CDR2 SYDVKM. Trimming pared 2 bases from V and 5 bases from J, leaving 25 bases between. The CDR3 is 19 amino acids. This CDR3 is CASSLGRAGVRGMDQPQHF. CDR3 sequence (DNA): TGTGCCAGCAGTTTAGGGAGGGCGGGGGTAAGGGGGATGGATCAGCCCCAGCATTTT.

The chain recombines TRBV28 with TRBJ2-2; 7 bases line up with TRBD2. The CDR3 runs 15 residues. Trimming removed 6 bases from V and 6 bases from J; junction bases left unmatched: 10. CDR1 MDHEN and CDR2 SYDVKM come from the germline V gene. Written as DNA, the CDR3 is TGTGCCAGCAGCCTCGGGGGGAATAGGGCCGGGGAGCTGTTTTTT. It specifies CASSLGGNRAGELFF.

This sequence joins TRBV30 and TRBJ1-4; D uncertain. The germline V and J ends were trimmed by 0 bases and 7 bases, with 12 bases remaining between them. Per germline, CDR1 GTSNPN and CDR2 SVGIG (reference sequence). The CDR3 runs to 14 residues. Here the CDR3 DNA reads TGTGCCTGGAGTGTACGATCCTTGAGTGAAAAACTGTTTTTT. Its translation: CAWSVRSLSEKLFF.

This chain connects TRBV28 to TRBJ1-5; D may be TRBD1 (6 bases). CDR1 and CDR2 (germline): MDHEN, SYDVKM. CDR3 length: 15 residues. V gave up 2 bases and J gave up 7 bases, with 15 bases separating them. The CDR3: CASSLPRGGGQPQHF. In DNA, the CDR3 is TGTGCCAGCAGTTTACCCCGGGGGGGCGGACAGCCCCAGCATTTT.

The rearrangement links TRBV4-3 to TRBJ2-6, with D perhaps being TRBD1 or TRBD2 (6 bases each). Trimming pared 3 bases from V and 5 bases from J, leaving 11 bases between. Germline V CDR1 and CDR2: LGHNA, YSLEER. The CDR3 loop spans 15 amino acids. The CDR3 DNA sequence: TGCGCCAGCAGCCACGGGGGCTCCTGGGCCAACGTCCTGACTTTC. Translated: CASSHGGSWANVLTF.

This clone appeared once. Other DNA sequences in this specimen translate into the identical CDR3. J is TRBJ2-3 and V is TRBV29-1; no clear D. This CDR3 region has 10 residues. Looked up from germline, CDR1 is SQVTM and CDR2 is ANQGSEA. V lost 6 bases and J 2 bases, leaving 3 bases between the germline ends. Written as DNA, the CDR3 is TGCAGCGTATTCACAGATACGCAGTATTTT. Its protein is CSVFTDTQYF.

CDR3 sequence reads: CASSPLDEQFF. As DNA, the CDR3 is TGTGCCAGCAGCCCGTTGGATGAGCAGTTCTTC. This rearrangement joins TRBV14 to TRBJ2-1, with D uncertain. Trimming took 4 bases from V and 8 from J, leaving 6 bases between them. Germline V CDR1 and CDR2: SGHDN, FVKESK. The CDR3 extends over 11 amino acids.

The V gene is TRBV9, the J gene TRBJ1-2, with 8 bases that match TRBD1. The germline V gene encodes CDR1 SGDLS and CDR2 YYNGEE. The V segment lost 4 bases and the J segment 1 base; nucleotides outside the gene matches: 21. The CDR3 runs 20 residues. In DNA, the CDR3 is TGTGCCAGCAGCTCGAGAGGGGGTCCGGGACAGGCGAACTTTAACTATGGCTACACCTTC. Amino acid sequence: CASSSRGGPGQANFNYGYTF.

To note about this clone: Other DNA sequences in the sample encode the same CDR3. The chain uses TRBV28 and TRBJ1-2; D is unclear. Germline V gene data show CDR1 as MDHEN and CDR2 as SYDVKM. Trimming removed 10 bases at V and 5 bases at J, with 14 bases between. This CDR3 spans 12 amino acids. The CDR3 nucleotides are TGTGCCACCCTCTTCTCGGGATATGGCTACACCTTC. Protein product: CATLFSGYGYTF.

As for this clone: The sample holds other DNA sequences that translate to the same CDR3. V usage is TRBV27 and J usage is TRBJ1-2; 7 bases match TRBD1. CDR3 length: 13 amino acids. After removal of 3 bases from V and 8 bases from J, the junction contained 6 bases not matched to a gene. The germline CDR1 and CDR2 sequences are MNHEY and SMNVEV (reference sequence). In DNA form, the CDR3 reads TGTGCCAGCAGTTTGGGGCAGGGGGGGGGCTACACCTTC. It codes for CASSLGQGGGYTF.